This TCR beta chain was captured by sequencing in a study of cytomegalovirus exposure and HLA in healthy donors. Comment on this clone: Its matching antigen is unknown.

Sequencing was performed with immunoSEQ multiplex PCR; in TCRdb, only in-frame clones are kept and a portion is missing. The repertoire holds 250,000 to 400,000 clones, with 88% as singletons. Findings of the study overall: There were a few CMV-associated chains whose specificity for CMV antigens was confirmed in vitro.

This CDR3 spans 13 amino acids. Germline CDR1 and CDR2: SGDLS and YYNGEE. J was trimmed by 5 bases and V by 3 bases; bases with no gene match: 3. The specimen was PBMCs. This chain connects TRBV9 to TRBJ2-3; 7 bases align to TRBD1. This receptor was identified in a young man in good health and CMV-seronegative. DNA for the CDR3: TGTGCCAGCAGCGGCGCAGGGGGAGATACGCAGTATTTT. It encodes CASSGAGGDTQYF. The entire variable domain, with the rest obtained from reference TRBV9 and TRBJ2-3, is as follows: DSGVTQTPKHLITATGQRVTLRCSPRSGDLSVYWYQQSLDQGLQFLIQYYNGEERAKGNILERFSAQQFPDLHSELNLSSLELGDSALYFCASSGAGGDTQYFGPGTRLTVL.